These 8 T cell receptor beta chains were all obtained from the same sample, sequenced in a study of Tregs in tolerant kidney transplant recipients. Produced via immunoSEQ multiplex PCR; TCRdb's table is partial and in-frame only. The table records under 100,000 clones, more than 90% of them present only once. The source material was CD8+ T cells from blood. These receptors were collected from a human donor in good health.

J is TRBJ1-1 and V is TRBV25-1; D ambiguous. CDR3 length equals 14 residues. V was shortened by 4 bases and J by 1 base, with 10 bases between the two germline ends. Germline V CDR1 and CDR2: MGHDK, SYGVNS. The CDR3 loop is CASSGRHTNTEAFF. The CDR3 region has the DNA TGTGCCAGCAGTGGGCGACACACGAACACTGAAGCTTTCTTT.

This rearrangement joins TRBV6-5 to TRBJ2-1, with TRBD2 matching over 13 bases. With V trimmed by 8 bases and J by 6 bases, 4 bases remained unmatched. The CDR3 spans 14 residues. Germline loops: CDR1 MNHEY, CDR2 SVGAGI. The CDR3 loop is CASAGTSGINEQFF. In DNA, the CDR3 is TGTGCCAGCGCCGGGACTAGCGGGATCAATGAGCAGTTCTTC.

The chain has TRBV7-9 and TRBJ2-5; TRBD1 or TRBD2 may be the D gene (5 bases each). This CDR3 has 17 amino acids. Germline loops: CDR1 SEHNR, CDR2 FQNEAQ (reference sequence). With 3 bases removed from V and 5 bases from J, the gap between germline ends came to 22 bases. The CDR3: CASSFPRGATPGETQYF. The CDR3 DNA reads TGTGCCAGCAGCTTCCCCCGAGGGGCAACCCCGGGGGAGACCCAGTACTTC.

The genes are TRBV5-4 and TRBJ1-1, with 8 positions matching TRBD1. The J segment lost 4 bases and the V segment lost 5 bases, leaving 7 bases of the junction unmatched. Germline V CDR1 and CDR2: SGHNT, YYREEE (reference sequence). This CDR3 is built from 14 residues. CDR3 DNA sequence: TGTGCCAGCAGGATAGACAGGGGCGTCACTGAAGCTTTCTTT. Encoded protein: CASRIDRGVTEAFF.

J is TRBJ1-2 and V is TRBV6-5, with D unresolved. Germline CDR1 and CDR2: MNHEY and SVGAGI. The CDR3 has 14 residues. Trimming stripped 0 bases from V and 8 bases from J, with 13 bases between. In DNA, the CDR3 is TGTGCCAGCAGTTACTCGTGGAGGCTAGGGGGCTACACCTTC. This codes for CASSYSWRLGGYTF.

CDR3 DNA sequence: TGTGCCAGCAGCTGGGCACCGGGGGTTAGCTCCTACGAGCAGTACTTC. This translates into CASSWAPGVSSYEQYF. The V gene is TRBV5-5, the J gene TRBJ2-7; TRBD2 might be the D (6 bases). The CDR3 spans 16 residues. V was clipped by 3 bases and J by 0 bases, with 16 bases between them. Looked up from germline, CDR1 is SGHKS and CDR2 is YYEKEE (reference sequence).

V is TRBV6-1 and J is TRBJ2-2; D gene uncertain. Germline V gene data show CDR1 as MNHNS and CDR2 as SASEGT. The V and J ends lost 5 bases and 5 bases respectively, with 6 bases between them. The CDR3 consists of 12 residues. The CDR3 coding sequence is TGTGCCAGCAGTTCCGGAACCGGGGAGCTGTTTTTT. Translation: CASSSGTGELFF.

This clone was detected a few times. The rearrangement uses TRBV4-2 and TRBJ2-2, with TRBD2 identical over 10 bases. With V trimmed by 4 bases and J by 5 bases, 4 bases remained unmatched. The V gene's germline CDR1 is LGHNA and CDR2 YNFKEQ. The CDR3 is 15 residues long. The DNA for the CDR3 is TGTGCCAGCAGCCGCCTAGCGGGGGATACCGGGGAGCTGTTTTTT. Its translation is CASSRLAGDTGELFF.